This T cell receptor (beta chain) was documented in a study of graft-versus-host responses after intestinal transplantation. The wider study: Every recipient underwent anti-thymocyte globulin induction, then tacrolimus and steroids for about three years.

The assay was immunoSEQ multiplex PCR, and TCRdb's table has in-frame clones only and misses some. The table includes roughly 120,000 clones, about nine tenths detected once. CDR1 SGHRS and CDR2 YFSETQ come from the germline V gene. CDR3 length: 14 residues. Trimming pared 4 bases from V and 4 bases from J, leaving 12 bases between. For this clone: Its specificity is unknown.

Study outcomes and limitations: Early post-transplant declines in HvG were associated with peak levels of circulating GvH clones.

This receptor was taken from a human donor who received an intestinal transplant. Sequenced material: unstimulated CD4+ T cells sorted from spleen or lymph node cells, taken before intestinal transplant. The chain couples TRBV5-1 to TRBJ2-1; tentatively, D is TRBD1 (5 bases). CDR3 protein: CASSTDTRYNEQFF. CDR3 bases: TGCGCCAGCAGCACGGACACCCGGTACAATGAGCAGTTCTTC.